These T cell receptor beta chains were read from a single sample in a study of T cells in Graves' hyperthyroidism and ophthalmopathy. MiXCR was run by TCRdb on the multiplex PCR reads, yielding one entry per CDR3 protein. Of roughly 500,000 distinct CDR3 sequences listed, around a fifth are singletons. The sequenced material came from blood. Every receptor here comes from a woman aged 70-85 years with Graves' ophthalmopathy. Both conserved end residues are part of each CDR3. Each record gives: clone size, V gene, J gene, CDR3 length, D gene, CDR3 DNA, CDR3 protein. The D gene is left open where the match is weak. Where a row states a size, it is once, few, many or the class of an expanded clone; other rows omit it.

>many|TRBV12-3/TRBV12-4|TRBJ2-2|14|-
TGTGCCATCAAGCTAGCTTCGAACACCGGGGAGCTGTTTTTT
CAIKLASNTGELFF
>many|TRBV3-1|TRBJ1-1|15|-
TGTGCCAGCAGCCAAGCAGGACAACTGAACACTGAAGCTTTCTTT
CASSQAGQLNTEAFF
>-|TRBV7-2|TRBJ2-2|17|TRBD2
TGTGCCAGCAGCCCGAAGCGGACTAGCGGTAACACCGGGGAGCTGTTTTTT
CASSPKRTSGNTGELFF
>-|TRBV14|TRBJ1-2|15|-
TGTGCCAGCAGCCAAGTGGGAAAGAAAAACTATGGCTACACCTTC
CASSQVGKKNYGYTF
>-|TRBV18|TRBJ2-3|16|TRBD2
TGTGCCAGCTCACCGGGGATAGCGGGAGGGCCACATACGCAGTATTTT
CASSPGIAGGPHTQYF
>-|TRBV20-1|TRBJ2-7|13|TRBD2
TGCAGTGTCTTGGGGAGGGGAGGGCTCGAGCAGTACTTC
CSVLGRGGLEQYF
>many|TRBV7-2|TRBJ1-1|13|-
TGTGCCAGCAGCTCGCAGGTCGGGGCCGGGGCTTTCTTT
CASSSQVGAGAFF
>-|TRBV5-1|TRBJ2-1|15|TRBD1
TGCGCCAGCAGCCGGGGACAGGGGGGTTCGGATGAGCAGTTCTTC
CASSRGQGGSDEQFF
>-|TRBV7-2|TRBJ2-5|16|TRBD2
TGTGCCAGCAGCCGCATGGGGCGGGAGGGCCGAGAGACCCAGTACTTC
CASSRMGREGRETQYF
>-|TRBV18|TRBJ1-1|13|-
TGTGCCAGCCCAAGGGGGTTGAACACTGAAGCTTTCTTT
CASPRGLNTEAFF
>many|TRBV3-1|TRBJ2-7|14|-
TGTGCCAGCAGCCTTCGCAGAAGCTCCTACGAGCAGTACTTC
CASSLRRSSYEQYF
>-|TRBV27|TRBJ2-1|16|TRBD2
TGTGCCAGCAGTGGAGGGGGACTAGCGGGAGTTAATGAGCAGTTCTTC
CASSGGGLAGVNEQFF
>few|TRBV19|TRBJ1-2|13|TRBD1
TGTGCCAGTAGTATGACAGGGGACTATGGCTACACCTTC
CASSMTGDYGYTF
>many|TRBV6-5|TRBJ2-7|15|TRBD2
TGTGCCAGCAGTTACTCTAGCGGGAGCTCCTACGAGCAGTACTTC
CASSYSSGSSYEQYF
>-|TRBV20-1|TRBJ1-2|12|-
TGCAGTGCGACTCGGGGTTCCTATGGCTACACCTTC
CSATRGSYGYTF
>many|TRBV28|TRBJ2-3|15|TRBD1
TGTGCCAGCAGTTTAAGGGGGCAGCGGACAGATACGCAGTATTTT
CASSLRGQRTDTQYF
>-|TRBV7-9|TRBJ2-3|18|TRBD2
TGTGCCAGCAGCTTAGCCGTCCTTAGCGGGAGGGCCACAGATACGCAGTATTTT
CASSLAVLSGRATDTQYF